The source of this T cell receptor (beta chain) is a study of T cell responses to AZD1222 COVID-19 vaccine. The repertoire was sequenced with immunoSEQ multiplex PCR; TCRdb's copy has only in-frame clones and lacks some. The sample includes 90,000 to 120,000 clones, about 90% of them seen just once. In this sample, this clone turned up once. Its target is not known. V was cut by 2 bases and J by 2 bases, with 12 bases left in between. Germline-derived CDR1 and CDR2 are SGDLS and YYNGEE. The CDR3 contains 15 residues. Study findings and constraints: When two AZD1222 doses had been given, Spike-specific TCR breadth and depth rose. Reports say nearly half of spike-specific TCRs go after unmutated variant regions. Most donors were white British, females outnumbered males, and clonal diversity was possibly underestimated.

This material consisted of peripheral blood, taken 28 days after the second AZD1222 dose. The sequence came from an adult who received the AZD1222 COVID-19 vaccine. This chain connects TRBV9 to TRBJ2-3, with a tentative D call TRBD1 (5 bases). The CDR3 sequence is CASSVGQPLTDTQYF. The CDR3 region has the DNA TGTGCCAGCAGCGTCGGACAACCCCTCACAGATACGCAGTATTTT.